The clone carrying this TCR beta chain occurred a few times. The V end lost 3 bases, the J end lost 3 bases, and 17 bases lay between the germline ends. The CDR3 is 17 amino acids. Any patient presenting with uncontrolled infection, other autoimmune disease, pregnancy or lactation was left out. Each diagnosis drew on symptoms, thyroxine, TRAb, thyroid ultrasound and orbital computed tomography findings. The sample comes from a study of T cells in Graves' hyperthyroidism and ophthalmopathy. RNA transcripts yielded amplified TCR beta CDR3 regions. The HTBI primer set was used in a first-round RT-PCR of the TCR CDR3. TCRdb independently ran MiXCR on the multiplex PCR reads; one entry per CDR3 protein. The sample includes about 400,000 distinct CDR3 sequences, roughly 13% of them seen just once.

Sequencing input: blood. The source is a woman younger than 30 with Graves' hyperthyroidism. The chain carries TRBV12-3 or TRBV12-4 and TRBJ2-2; D is undetermined. Here the CDR3 reads CASSFPSGVKDTGELFF. The DNA for the CDR3 is TGTGCCAGCAGTTTTCCTAGTGGGGTAAAGGACACCGGGGAGCTGTTTTTT.